The next 14 T cell receptor beta chains were all read from a single sample in a study of beta chain features in type 1 diabetes (dated by TCRdb to 2016 to 2018). On the study overall, not on this receptor specifically: In all four CD4+ subsets, TCRB CDR3 length was moderately but significantly shorter in type 1 diabetes patients.

Receptors were amplified or captured by the immunoSEQ multiplex PCR assay. The entire amount of isolated RNA was reverse transcribed using the High Capacity cDNA Reverse Transcription Kit, so the sequenced TCRB transcripts were expressed ones. TCRdb limited this immuneACCESS table to in-frame rearrangements with V and J called. A share of clones is missing; checked studies link under half to unresolved V genes, and the rest is unexplained. Recorded for this sample are 160,000 or so clones; roughly 9% of them occurred a single time. About 0.65% of the sample goes to the ten largest clones. Their antigens are not known. The sample was central memory CD4+ T cells from blood. The receptor source for this set is a woman between 25 and 40 years old with type 1 diabetes.

This clone has at least ten counts. The chain employs TRBV7-8 and TRBJ2-5; possibly TRBD1 for D (5 bases). Germline assignment: CDR1 SGHVS and CDR2 FQNEAQ. The CDR3 extends over 15 amino acids. V gave up 1 base and J gave up 1 base, with 10 bases separating them. In nucleotides, the CDR3 is TGTGCCAGCAGCTTAGGGGGCTCGCGCCAAGAGACCCAGTACTTC. Translated: CASSLGGSRQETQYF.

V gene TRBV7-3 combines with J gene TRBJ2-2; TRBD1 is a possible D gene (5 bases). This CDR3 has 16 amino acids. The germline gives CDR1 SGHTA, CDR2 FQGTGA. V lost 4 bases and J lost 4, with 16 bases in between. The CDR3 sequence: CASSSSGPQGTGELFF. In nucleotides, the CDR3 is TGTGCCAGCAGCTCTTCTGGGCCCCAGGGCACCGGGGAGCTGTTTTTT.

The sample holds a few counts of this clone. The chain recombines TRBV5-1 with TRBJ2-1; D is perhaps TRBD1 (6 bases). The CDR3 runs to 14 residues. Germline loops: CDR1 SGHRS, CDR2 YFSETQ. Trimming pared 4 bases from V and 1 base from J, leaving 9 bases between. This CDR3 is CASSKQGSYNEQFF. The CDR3 bases are TGCGCCAGCAGCAAACAGGGTTCCTACAATGAGCAGTTCTTC.

V is TRBV7-3 and J is TRBJ2-2; 7 bases agree with TRBD1. The CDR3 extends over 14 amino acids. J gave up 6 bases and V 3 bases, and 4 bases lay outside the gene matches. The V gene's germline CDR1 is SGHTA and CDR2 FQGTGA. CDR3 bases: TGTGCCAGCAGCTTCTCACAGGGGTCCGGGGAGCTGTTTTTT. Encoded protein: CASSFSQGSGELFF.

This clone was observed a few times. V and J are TRBV7-3 and TRBJ2-1; 8 bases are shared with TRBD2. Per germline, CDR1 SGHTA and CDR2 FQGTGA. V lost 1 base and J lost 3; bases outside the gene matches: 14. The length of the CDR3 is 19 residues. The CDR3 sequence: CASSLMAPAGREVYNEQFF. The CDR3 DNA follows: TGTGCCAGCAGCTTAATGGCGCCTGCGGGGCGGGAGGTCTACAATGAGCAGTTCTTC.

The chain recombines TRBV15 with TRBJ1-5; 8 nucleotides line up with TRBD1. The V gene end was trimmed by 5 bases and the J gene end by 7 bases; junction bases not matched to a gene: 7. Per the germline V gene, CDR1 is LNHNV and CDR2 is YYDKDF (reference sequence). The CDR3 loop spans 14 amino acids. The CDR3 region has the DNA TGTGCCACCAGCCCCCAGGGGGCCGGGCAGCCCCAGCATTTT. Encoded protein: CATSPQGAGQPQHF.

V usage is TRBV5-6 and J usage is TRBJ1-5; D might be TRBD1 (5 bases). Trimming left V 1 base short and J 7 bases short, with 12 bases between. This CDR3 spans 14 amino acids. From germline, CDR1 is SGHDT and CDR2 YYEEEE. CDR3 residues: CASSLRSGDQPQHF. CDR3 in DNA: TGTGCCAGCAGCTTGAGATCGGGGGACCAGCCCCAGCATTTT. The variable domain in full, completed from reference TRBV5-6 and TRBJ1-5, reads DAGVTQSPTHLIKTRGQQVTLRCSPKSGHDTVSWYQQALGQGPQFIFQYYEEEERQRGNFPDRFSGHQFPNYSSELNVNALLLGDSALYLCASSLRSGDQPQHFGDGTRLSIL.

This chain joins TRBV6-5 and TRBJ1-5, with 7 nucleotides matching TRBD1. Germline lookup yields CDR1 MNHEY and CDR2 SVGAGI. This CDR3 is 15 amino acids long. Unmatched junction bases numbered 7, after V lost 5 bases and J lost 3 bases. The CDR3 nucleotides are TGTGCCAGCAGTCCGGACAGGTCCACCAATCAGCCCCAGCATTTT. It yields the protein CASSPDRSTNQPQHF.

With regard to this clone: Other DNA sequences from this sample encode an identical CDR3 as well. The rearrangement joins TRBV27 to TRBJ2-7; tentative D call: TRBD1 (6 bases). Germline CDR1 reads MNHEY; CDR2 reads SMNVEV (reference sequence). CDR3 length: 13 amino acids. Trimming took off 4 bases at V and 0 bases at J, with 7 bases between the two ends. The CDR3 reads CASSSDSSYEQYF. The CDR3 DNA sequence: TGTGCCAGCAGTTCGGACAGCTCCTACGAGCAGTACTTC.

This clone was recorded a few times. The rearrangement links TRBV19 to TRBJ2-2; 9 nucleotides line up with TRBD1. Germline V gene sequence: CDR1 LNHDA, CDR2 SQIVND (reference sequence). With V trimmed by 4 bases and J by 2 bases, 5 bases remained unmatched. This CDR3 is built from 16 residues. The CDR3 DNA is TGTGCCAGTAGTACCGGGACAGGGATTAACACCGGGGAGCTGTTTTTT. Its protein product is CASSTGTGINTGELFF. The complete variable domain, with remaining parts taken from reference TRBV19 and TRBJ2-2, reads DGGITQSPKYLFRKEGQNVTLSCEQNLNHDAMYWYRQDPGQGLRLIYYSQIVNDFQKGDIAEGYSVSREKKESFPLTVTSAQKNPTAFYLCASSTGTGINTGELFFGEGSRLTVL.

This clone was counted only a few times. CDR3 DNA sequence: TGTGCCAGCAGTACCGCTAGGGAGAGTCGGGATGAGCAGTTCTTC. Translating gives CASSTARESRDEQFF. The chain has TRBV28 and TRBJ2-1; D is perhaps TRBD2 (5 bases). Trimming took off 5 bases at V and 8 bases at J, with 19 bases between the two ends. The germline V gene encodes CDR1 MDHEN and CDR2 SYDVKM. This CDR3 is 15 amino acids long.

This clone was observed many times. The chain joins TRBV28 to TRBJ2-2; TRBD1 aligns across 8 bases. Unmatched junction bases numbered 8, after V lost 2 bases and J lost 6 bases. This CDR3 is 16 amino acids long. Germline CDR1 and CDR2: MDHEN and SYDVKM. The CDR3 region is CASSLPGQGVAGELFF. The CDR3 nucleotides read TGTGCCAGCAGTTTACCCGGACAGGGAGTGGCCGGGGAGCTGTTTTTT.

This clone was observed a handful of times. The chain carries TRBV5-6 and TRBJ2-7; 8 bases agree with TRBD1. Germline values: CDR1 SGHDT, CDR2 YYEEEE. The trim removed 1 base at V and 4 bases at J, leaving 13 bases unmatched. The CDR3 is 17 amino acids. In DNA, the CDR3 is TGTGCCAGCAGCTTGTTGGCTAGGACAGGGAGTCTTTACGAGCAGTACTTC. Protein product: CASSLLARTGSLYEQYF.

The chain couples TRBV19 to TRBJ2-2; 11 positions agree with TRBD2. CDR1 LNHDA and CDR2 SQIVND come from the germline V gene (reference sequence). This CDR3 comprises 16 residues. After removal of 6 bases from V and 4 bases from J, the junction contained 7 bases not matched to a gene. The CDR3 DNA reads as TGTGCCAGTAGCCTCCTTAGCGGGAGGGCCACCGGGGAGCTGTTTTTT. This codes for CASSLLSGRATGELFF.